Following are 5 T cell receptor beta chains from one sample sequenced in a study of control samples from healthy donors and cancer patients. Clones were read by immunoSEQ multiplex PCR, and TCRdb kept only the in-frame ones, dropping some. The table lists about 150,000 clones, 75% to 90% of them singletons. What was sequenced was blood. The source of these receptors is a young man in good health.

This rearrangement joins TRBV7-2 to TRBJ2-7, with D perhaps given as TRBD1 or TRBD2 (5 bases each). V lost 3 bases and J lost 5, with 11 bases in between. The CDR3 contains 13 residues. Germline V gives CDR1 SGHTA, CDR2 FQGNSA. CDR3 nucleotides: TGTGCCAGCAGCTTCACTAGGGGTGACGAGCAGTACTTC. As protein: CASSFTRGDEQYF.

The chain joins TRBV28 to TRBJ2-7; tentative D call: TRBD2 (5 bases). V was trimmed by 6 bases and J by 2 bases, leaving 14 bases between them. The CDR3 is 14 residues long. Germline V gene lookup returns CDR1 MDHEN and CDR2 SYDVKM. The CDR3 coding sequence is TGTGCCAGCAGCGAGGAGGTTAGCGCCTACGAGCAGTACTTC. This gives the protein CASSEEVSAYEQYF.

As DNA, the CDR3 is TGTGCCAGCAGCTTGGGGTACAGGGGGCTTACCTACGAGCAGTACTTC. Protein: CASSLGYRGLTYEQYF. The V and J genes are TRBV5-5 and TRBJ2-7; 9 nucleotides match TRBD1. This CDR3 spans 16 amino acids. Unmatched junction bases numbered 6, after V lost 0 bases and J lost 2 bases. The germline V gene encodes CDR1 SGHKS and CDR2 YYEKEE (reference sequence). Complete variable domain (other parts from reference TRBV5-5 and TRBJ2-7): DAGVTQSPTHLIKTRGQQVTLRCSPISGHKSVSWYQQVLGQGPQFIFQYYEKEERGRGNFPDRFSARQFPNYSSELNVNALLLGDSALYLCASSLGYRGLTYEQYFGPGTRLTVT.

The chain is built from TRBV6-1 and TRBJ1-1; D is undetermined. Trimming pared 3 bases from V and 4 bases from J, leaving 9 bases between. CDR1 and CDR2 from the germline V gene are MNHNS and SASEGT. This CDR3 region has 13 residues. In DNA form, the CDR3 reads TGTGCCAGCAGTGACGGGCTGAGCACTGAAGCTTTCTTT. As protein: CASSDGLSTEAFF.

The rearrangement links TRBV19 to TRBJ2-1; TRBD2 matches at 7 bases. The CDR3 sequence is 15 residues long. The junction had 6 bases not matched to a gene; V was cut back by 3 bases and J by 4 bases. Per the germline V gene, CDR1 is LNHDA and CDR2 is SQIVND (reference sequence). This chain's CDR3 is CASSIWSGAYNEQFF. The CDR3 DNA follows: TGTGCCAGTAGTATCTGGAGCGGGGCATACAATGAGCAGTTCTTC.